The source of this T cell receptor (beta chain) is a study of T-cell reconstitution after alpha-beta-depleted transplantation in children. Study-wide findings and caveats: TCRbeta diversity was high at day 60 in some patients (a result of surviving recipient T cells and thymic progenitors). About two months after transplant, alpha-beta T cells reportedly came from several hundred expanded graft clones. After one year, T-cell counts and TCRbeta diversity mostly came from new T cells.

The table lists this clonotype with many counts. Its matching antigen is unknown. Unique molecular identifiers were used in preparing the TCRbeta library. A single record per CDR3 protein comes from TCRdb applying MiXCR to the PCR reads. The sample comprises about 300,000 distinct CDR3 sequences, about 7.3% of which are singletons, and approximately 9% rests with the top ten. Per the germline V gene, CDR1 is SGHRS and CDR2 is YFSETQ. V lost 5 bases, J lost 2 bases, and 13 bases lay in between. The CDR3 is made up of 14 amino acids. The receptor was derived from a female patient aged 2-10 years who had a stem cell transplant for Fanconi anemia, so the T cells may come from the graft donor. Specimen: peripheral blood, collected 360 days after TCRalphabeta/CD19-depleted stem cell transplant. The rearrangement joins TRBV5-1 to TRBJ1-1; the D is unclear. The CDR3 sequence is CASSMEGSNTEAFF. CDR3 nucleotides: TGCGCCAGCAGTATGGAGGGATCCAACACTGAAGCTTTCTTT.